The 31 T cell receptor beta chains given below trace back to one sample, sequenced in a study of blood T cell repertoires in COVID-19 (dated by TCRdb to the early 2020s). The library was produced with the immunoSEQ multiplex PCR assay. Sourced from immuneACCESS, this table was stored by TCRdb with only in-frame sequences that have V and J called. A share of the clones is absent; for the studies checked, an unresolved V gene accounts for under half, and the remainder has no known explanation. Present in this sample are some 240,000 clones, about 91% of which were seen just once. The top ten constitute 4% to 5% of the sample. Source material: peripheral blood. These receptors all come from a woman in her thirties or forties who had recovered from COVID-19.

V usage is TRBV15 and J usage is TRBJ2-3; D uncertain. The V gene lost 5 bases and the J gene lost 1 base, with 16 bases spanning the gap. The germline CDR1 and CDR2 sequences are LNHNV and YYDKDF (reference sequence). This CDR3 comprises 16 residues. The CDR3: CATSSGLLHRTDTQYF. The CDR3 nucleotides read TGTGCCACCAGCTCTGGGTTACTACATCGCACAGATACGCAGTATTTT.

The chain links TRBV11-3 to TRBJ2-1; D is uncertain. This CDR3 has 14 amino acids. CDR1 and CDR2 from the germline V gene are SGHNT and YENEEA. Trimming removed 0 bases at V and 8 bases at J, with 11 bases between. CDR3 loop: CASSLEFGVDEQFF. The CDR3 DNA follows: TGTGCCAGCAGCTTAGAATTCGGTGTCGATGAGCAGTTCTTC. Full variable domain (missing parts from reference TRBV11-3 and TRBJ2-1): EAGVVQSPRYKIIEKKQPVAFWCNPISGHNTLYWYLQNLGQGPELLIRYENEEAVDDSQLPKDRFSAERLKGVDSTLKIQPAELGDSAVYLCASSLEFGVDEQFFGPGTRLTVL.

This clone came up a few times. The rearrangement links TRBV28 to TRBJ1-3; possible D gene TRBD1, 5 bases. Germline V gene sequence: CDR1 MDHEN, CDR2 SYDVKM. The V end lost 6 bases, the J end lost 0 bases, and 9 bases lay between the germline ends. This CDR3 is built from 14 residues. The CDR3 protein is CASSGHSSGNTIYF. In DNA, the CDR3 is TGTGCCAGCAGCGGACACAGCTCTGGAAACACCATATATTTT. The full variable domain, with the rest looked up from reference TRBV28 and TRBJ1-3, is DVKVTQSSRYLVKRTGEKVFLECVQDMDHENMFWYRQDPGLGLRLIYFSYDVKMKEKGDIPEGYSVSREKKERFSLILESASTNQTSMYLCASSGHSSGNTIYFGEGSWLTVV.

The rearrangement joins TRBV6-5 to TRBJ2-2; 9 bases match TRBD2. The length of the CDR3 is 14 residues. Unmatched junction bases numbered 5, after V lost 7 bases and J lost 5 bases. CDR1 is MNHEY and CDR2 is SVGAGI in the germline V gene. CDR3 protein: CASMVAGDTGELFF. CDR3 nucleotides: TGTGCCAGCATGGTAGCGGGAGATACCGGGGAGCTGTTTTTT.

The chain links TRBV12-3 or TRBV12-4 to TRBJ1-2; 7 nucleotides line up with TRBD1. This CDR3 region has 13 residues. With V trimmed by 5 bases and J by 3 bases, 3 bases remained unmatched. CDR3 amino acids: CASSPGTDYGYTF. CDR3 sequence (DNA): TGTGCCAGCAGTCCGGGGACAGACTATGGCTACACCTTC.

J is TRBJ2-7 and V is TRBV30; TRBD2 matches at 8 bases. The CDR3 contains 14 residues. V shed 0 bases and J 3 bases; nucleotides not matched to a gene: 4. The V gene's germline CDR1 is GTSNPN and CDR2 SVGIG (reference sequence). CDR3 sequence reads: CAWSVLRGGYEQYF. The CDR3 DNA reads TGTGCCTGGAGTGTACTTCGGGGGGGCTACGAGCAGTACTTC.

This chain uses TRBV19 with TRBJ2-4; 7 bases map to TRBD1. Germline CDR1 is LNHDA and CDR2 is SQIVND (reference sequence). V lost 6 bases to trimming and J lost 5 bases; unmatched junction nucleotides: 4. The CDR3 length is 13 residues. CDR3 protein: CASRPGTENIQYF. The CDR3 DNA follows: TGTGCCAGTAGACCTGGGACAGAAAACATTCAGTACTTC.

The chain recombines TRBV9 with TRBJ2-1, with D tentatively TRBD1 (6 bases). CDR1 is SGDLS, CDR2 YYNGEE, per germline. The V end lost 1 base, the J end lost 1 base, and 12 bases lay between the germline ends. This CDR3 is 16 amino acids long. The CDR3 DNA sequence: TGTGCCAGCAGCGTAAGGGGGAGTGGGTCCTACAATGAGCAGTTCTTC. This codes for CASSVRGSGSYNEQFF.

CDR3 protein: CAIKITRTSGGNTGELFF. CDR3 DNA sequence: TGTGCCATCAAGATAACCCGGACTAGCGGGGGTAACACCGGGGAGCTGTTTTTT. The gene calls are TRBV10-3 and TRBJ2-2, with TRBD2 matching over 13 bases. The J segment lost 2 bases and the V segment lost 7 bases, leaving 10 bases of the junction unmatched. This CDR3 has 18 amino acids. Germline loops: CDR1 ENHRY, CDR2 SYGVKD.

CDR3 amino acids: CASSLTSGTSYNEQFF. In DNA, the CDR3 is TGTGCCAGCAGCTTGACTAGCGGTACCTCCTACAATGAGCAGTTCTTC. V and J are TRBV13 and TRBJ2-1; 9 positions agree with TRBD2. V was clipped by 3 bases and J by 0 bases; unmatched bases: 3. CDR1 PRHDT and CDR2 FYEKMQ come from the germline V gene (reference sequence). The CDR3 length is 16 residues.

The rearrangement links TRBV29-1 to TRBJ1-2, with 11 bases that match TRBD1. The V segment lost 6 bases and the J segment 4 bases; nucleotides outside the gene matches: 7. CDR3 size: 14 residues. Per germline, CDR1 SQVTM and CDR2 ANQGSEA. This chain's CDR3 is CSVDSGTGGYGYTF. CDR3 sequence (DNA): TGCAGCGTGGATTCCGGGACAGGGGGCTATGGCTACACCTTC.

The rearrangement uses TRBV18 and TRBJ2-2; D gene ambiguous. V was trimmed by 2 bases and J by 6 bases, leaving 16 bases between them. The germline gives CDR1 KGHSH, CDR2 LQKENI. This CDR3 region has 16 residues. CDR3 DNA sequence: TGTGCCAGCTCACCAAGTTCGGGTGAAGACTCCGGGGAGCTGTTTTTT. Translation: CASSPSSGEDSGELFF.

This chain connects TRBV5-1 to TRBJ1-3; D possibly corresponds to TRBD1 (6 bases). CDR1 is SGHRS and CDR2 is YFSETQ in the germline V gene. The CDR3 consists of 16 residues. Trimming took 0 bases from V and 2 from J, leaving 12 bases between them. As DNA, the CDR3 is TGCGCCAGCAGCTTGGGGAGCAGGGGTACTGGAAACACCATATATTTT. Protein product: CASSLGSRGTGNTIYF. The complete variable domain, with remaining parts taken from reference TRBV5-1 and TRBJ1-3, reads KAGVTQTPRYLIKTRGQQVTLSCSPISGHRSVSWYQQTPGQGLQFLFEYFSETQRNKGNFPGRFSGRQFSNSRSEMNVSTLELGDSALYLCASSLGSRGTGNTIYFGEGSWLTVV.

The V gene is TRBV12-5, the J gene TRBJ2-2; 9 nucleotides align to TRBD1. Germline V gene sequence: CDR1 LGHNT, CDR2 FRNRAP. The CDR3 extends over 20 amino acids. The junction had 17 bases not matched to a gene; V was cut back by 0 bases and J by 6 bases. CDR3 amino acids: CASGLVRTGGSGIVPGELFF. DNA for the CDR3: TGTGCTAGTGGTTTGGTACGAACAGGGGGCTCGGGTATAGTCCCCGGGGAGCTGTTTTTT.

The chain couples TRBV18 to TRBJ2-7; D call uncertain. V lost 3 bases and J lost 3, with 9 bases in between. The CDR3 has 13 residues. Germline V gene sequence: CDR1 KGHSH, CDR2 LQKENI. The CDR3 region has the DNA TGTGCCAGCTCACCGGGCCCTAACTACGAGCAGTACGTC. It specifies CASSPGPNYEQYV.

The J gene is TRBJ2-2, the V gene TRBV2; TRBD2 matches at 7 bases. This CDR3 is built from 17 residues. Germline CDR1 is SNHLY and CDR2 is FYNNEI. J was trimmed by 1 base and V by 3 bases; bases with no gene match: 8. CDR3 in DNA: TGTGCCAGCAGTGATCAGAAGTGGGAGGGGAACACCGGGGAGCTGTTTTTT. Translated, it gives CASSDQKWEGNTGELFF.

The V and J genes are TRBV9 and TRBJ2-2; D possibly corresponds to TRBD1 (6 bases). Trimming removed 0 bases at V and 5 bases at J, with 11 bases between. This CDR3 is 15 amino acids long. Germline loops: CDR1 SGDLS, CDR2 YYNGEE. The CDR3 DNA sequence: TGTGCCAGCAGCGTAGTACAGGGCGCTACCGGGGAGCTGTTTTTT. Protein product: CASSVVQGATGELFF. Full variable domain (missing parts from reference TRBV9 and TRBJ2-2): DSGVTQTPKHLITATGQRVTLRCSPRSGDLSVYWYQQSLDQGLQFLIQYYNGEERAKGNILERFSAQQFPDLHSELNLSSLELGDSALYFCASSVVQGATGELFFGEGSRLTVL.

The V gene is TRBV7-9, the J gene TRBJ1-2; D not resolved. Trimming took 4 bases from V and 8 from J, leaving 14 bases between them. Germline CDR1 and CDR2: SEHNR and FQNEAQ (reference sequence). The CDR3 consists of 13 residues. This chain's CDR3 is CASSSSPGYGYTF. The CDR3 DNA reads as TGTGCCAGCAGCTCGAGCCCGGGGTACGGCTACACCTTC. The variable domain in full, completed from reference TRBV7-9 and TRBJ1-2, reads DTGVSQNPRHKITKRGQNVTFRCDPISEHNRLYWYRQTLGQGPEFLTYFQNEAQLEKSRLLSDRFSAERPKGSFSTLEIQRTEQGDSAMYLCASSSSPGYGYTFGSGTRLTVV.

The V call is TRBV9, the J call TRBJ2-2; tentative D call: TRBD1 (5 bases). The CDR3 covers 15 residues. The V gene lost 0 bases and the J gene lost 5 bases, with 11 bases spanning the gap. CDR1 is SGDLS, CDR2 YYNGEE, per germline. In DNA, the CDR3 is TGTGCCAGCAGCGTAGATAGGGGTGGGACCGGGGAGCTGTTTTTT. This gives the protein CASSVDRGGTGELFF.

V gene TRBV7-9 combines with J gene TRBJ1-4; tentative D call: TRBD1 (5 bases). The CDR3 length is 14 residues. CDR1 SEHNR and CDR2 FQNEAQ come from the germline V gene (reference sequence). Trimming took off 5 bases at V and 5 bases at J, with 12 bases between the two ends. Here the CDR3 DNA reads TGTGCCAGCAGCCTCACAGGAGTAAATGAAAAACTGTTTTTT. As protein: CASSLTGVNEKLFF.

This clone has just one count. The chain has TRBV5-5 and TRBJ2-1, with 9 nucleotides matching TRBD1. The CDR3 totals 15 residues. From germline, CDR1 is SGHKS and CDR2 YYEKEE (reference sequence). Trimming removed 2 bases from V and 6 bases from J; junction bases left unmatched: 6. CDR3 sequence (DNA): TGTGCCAGCAGCTTAGGGGACAGGGCTGGCAATGAGCAGTTCTTC. Its translation is CASSLGDRAGNEQFF.

The chain links TRBV7-6 to TRBJ2-2; the D is unclear. CDR1 SGHVS and CDR2 FNYEAQ come from the germline V gene. The CDR3 consists of 13 residues. V was pared by 1 base and J by 7 bases, with 7 bases between. The CDR3, as DNA: TGTGCCAGCAGCTTAGGGGCGTACGGGGAGCTGTTTTTT. This encodes CASSLGAYGELFF.

The rearrangement joins TRBV9 to TRBJ1-3, with a weak D call TRBD1 (5 bases). There are 14 residues in the CDR3. Germline loops: CDR1 SGDLS, CDR2 YYNGEE. V gave up 2 bases and J gave up 4 bases, with 10 bases separating them. The CDR3 DNA sequence: TGTGCCAGCAGCGTGGCAGGGCAAGGAAACACCATATATTTT. This codes for CASSVAGQGNTIYF.

The V gene is TRBV9, the J gene TRBJ1-2; D remains unclear. Germline lookup yields CDR1 SGDLS and CDR2 YYNGEE. Trimming cost V 3 bases and J 8 bases, with 17 bases left between them. CDR3 length: 14 residues. The CDR3 region is CASSDGLGRRGYTF. DNA of the CDR3: TGTGCCAGCAGCGATGGGTTGGGGAGGAGGGGCTACACCTTC.

This sequence joins TRBV7-2 and TRBJ2-1, with 7 bases that match TRBD2. The CDR3 covers 16 residues. Germline V gene data show CDR1 as SGHTA and CDR2 as FQGNSA. Losses at the gene ends were 4 bases for V and 10 bases for J; bases not matched to a gene: 16. In nucleotides, the CDR3 is TGTGCCAGCAGCTCTAGGGGTGGGAGGGCCAGTAAAGAGCAGTTCTTC. This codes for CASSSRGGRASKEQFF.

The rearrangement links TRBV9 to TRBJ2-7, with 10 bases lining up with TRBD2. The CDR3 has 16 amino acids. Per germline, CDR1 SGDLS and CDR2 YYNGEE. The junction had 6 bases not matched to a gene; V was cut back by 3 bases and J by 0 bases. The CDR3 spells CASSAEGTSVSYEQYF. DNA of the CDR3: TGTGCCAGCAGCGCTGAAGGGACTAGCGTCTCCTACGAGCAGTACTTC.

The chain is built from TRBV6-5 and TRBJ2-5, with D possibly matching TRBD2 (5 bases). The CDR3 has 13 amino acids. Germline V gives CDR1 MNHEY, CDR2 SVGAGI. The V end was cut by 6 bases, the J end by 6 bases, with 14 bases between. The CDR3 DNA is TGTGCCAGCAGCTTCGGGGTAGGGCAGACCCAGTACTTC. This gives the protein CASSFGVGQTQYF.

This chain joins TRBV5-4 and TRBJ2-5; no clear D. V lost 0 bases and J 5 bases, leaving 14 bases between the germline ends. Germline V gives CDR1 SGHNT, CDR2 YYREEE (reference sequence). The CDR3 sequence is 15 residues long. CDR3 DNA: TGTGCCAGCAGCTTGGACCGACGATTCGGGGAGACCCAGTACTTC. It translates to CASSLDRRFGETQYF.

The chain has TRBV5-4 and TRBJ2-1; TRBD2 matches at 11 bases. V lost 0 bases to trimming and J lost 10 bases; unmatched junction nucleotides: 6. Germline V gene data show CDR1 as SGHNT and CDR2 as YYREEE (reference sequence). The CDR3 runs 15 residues. In DNA, the CDR3 is TGTGCCAGCAGCTTGGTAGCGGGAGGGCCGGGGGAGCAGTTCTTC. As protein: CASSLVAGGPGEQFF. Full variable domain (missing parts from reference TRBV5-4 and TRBJ2-1): ETGVTQSPTHLIKTRGQQVTLRCSSQSGHNTVSWYQQALGQGPQFIFQYYREEENGRGNFPPRFSGLQFPNYSSELNVNALELDDSALYLCASSLVAGGPGEQFFGPGTRLTVL.

CDR3 DNA sequence: TGCGCCAGCAGCCGAGGGACTAGCGGTAATGAGCAGTTCTTC. It is translated as CASSRGTSGNEQFF. V gene TRBV5-1 combines with J gene TRBJ2-1; 11 bases map to TRBD2. The germline V gene encodes CDR1 SGHRS and CDR2 YFSETQ. This CDR3 is 14 amino acids long. With V trimmed by 4 bases and J by 7 bases, 4 bases remained unmatched.

The gene calls are TRBV27 and TRBJ2-5; 8 bases are shared with TRBD1. CDR1 and CDR2 from the germline V gene are MNHEY and SMNVEV (reference sequence). The trim removed 8 bases at V and 7 bases at J, leaving 21 bases unmatched. This CDR3 has 17 residues. In DNA, the CDR3 is TGTGCCAGCCTTCCCACACCCCATAGACAGGGGTCGGGGACCCAGTACTTC. Translating it yields CASLPTPHRQGSGTQYF.